This T cell receptor (beta chain) was sequenced in a study of blood T cell repertoires in COVID-19 (TCRdb year 2020). A note on the overall study: Samples covering the acute and convalescent phases of COVID-19 were provided by collaborators in the United States, Italy and Spain. The prospective study material was composed of cDNA or gDNA derived from T cells, B-cell-depleted T cells, or PBMCs. Deeply sampled blood TCRbeta repertoires from subjects exposed to, actively infected with, or recovered from COVID-19 were included in the dataset. The repertoires were released in a freely available public database intended as a resource for research on the immune response to SARS-CoV-2. The samples were drawn from two sources: the first 160 participants of the ongoing ImmuneRACE study, and 1,000 to 1,500 subjects contributed by 6 global collaborators. The sample metadata nearly always contained a de-identified subject ID, COVID-19 status, age in years and sex. HLA class I and class II types, where available, came from metadata supplied by the sample provider rather than from assay-based typing.

TCRbeta CDR3 regions were amplified from genomic DNA using the immunoSEQ Assay, a bias-controlled multiplex PCR. For the original study's pipeline: Nucleated cell counts per sample were estimated from amplification of reference gene primers within the assay. To quantify the absolute abundance of each unique TCRbeta CDR3 rearrangement, sequence reads were collapsed and filtered. For each sample, productive Simpson clonality was calculated as the square root of Simpson's diversity index over productive rearrangements. The clones in this table, taken by TCRdb from immuneACCESS, are in-frame only. Not every clone is retained; where verified, under half of the shortfall comes from an unresolved V gene, and the cause of the rest is unknown. V and J calls and clone size are those listed in that table; D and trimming were worked out from the DNA. This sample holds around 180,000 clones; 88% were observed only once. The ten largest clones capture roughly 4.2% of the sample.

The cysteine opens and the phenylalanine closes a CDR3 of 14 amino acids. Here the CDR3 DNA is all that survives: 42 bases in frame from base 1. CDR1 and CDR2 are drawn from the germline V gene: SGHRS, YFSETQ. Trimmed from V: 5 bases; trimmed from J: 0 bases; junction bases lacking a gene match: 3. A remark on this clone: No antigen is known for it. There are no base qualities to consult, and no much larger clone falls within one base.

Points the paper makes about the study in general: The amount of clinical and demographic metadata varied by source and participant and was provided uncurated.

The collaborating institutions used their own protocols to collect whole blood in K2EDTA tubes. For TCRbeta analysis, collaborators shipped samples as frozen whole blood, isolated PBMCs, or DNA extracted from either of those sample types. This sequence uses TRBV5-1 and TRBJ2-3; 7 bases in the middle match TRBD1. The sequence came from a woman aged 25 to 39 with acute or convalescent COVID-19. Sample: peripheral blood. Read as DNA, the sequence is TGCGCCAGCAGACTGGGACAGAGCACAGATACGCAGTATTTT. The translation is CASRLGQSTDTQYF.